The T cell receptor beta chain described here comes from a study of blood T cells in healthy people across ages. CDR3 length equals 13 residues. Looked up from germline, CDR1 is LGHDT and CDR2 is YNNKEL (reference sequence). V was shortened by 2 bases and J by 5 bases, with 9 bases between the two germline ends. Concerning this clonotype itself: Its matching antigen is unknown.

Points from the study as a whole: PBMCs left unsorted prevented a conclusive naive versus antigen-experienced comparison. Significant beta diversity loss was already apparent by age around 36, declining roughly linearly.

With each sample, at least 5 micrograms of total RNA were extracted. It was with a sample-barcoded 5' primer and a J-beta primer mix that a second PCR of about 6 to 11 cycles was run. TCRdb called the 5' RACE reads again in MiXCR, with one record for every CDR3 protein. Of over 1,500,000 distinct CDR3 sequences listed, about 50% are singletons. The sequenced sample consisted of blood. The chain uses TRBV3-1 and TRBJ2-5, with D uncertain. This sequence originates from a woman aged 40 to 50 in good health. CDR3 loop: CASSQNSVETQYF. For the CDR3, the DNA is TGTGCCAGCAGCCAAAACAGTGTGGAGACCCAGTACTTC.